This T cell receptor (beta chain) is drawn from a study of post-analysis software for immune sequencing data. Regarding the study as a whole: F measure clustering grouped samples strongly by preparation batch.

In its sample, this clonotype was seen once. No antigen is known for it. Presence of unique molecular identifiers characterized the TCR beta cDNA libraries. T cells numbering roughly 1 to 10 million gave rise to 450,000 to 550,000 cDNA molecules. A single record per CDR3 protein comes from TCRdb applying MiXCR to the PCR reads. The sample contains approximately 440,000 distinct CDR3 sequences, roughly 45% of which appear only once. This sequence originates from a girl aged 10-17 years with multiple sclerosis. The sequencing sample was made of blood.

This chain's CDR3 is CSAPAAGEETQYF. The DNA for the CDR3 is TGCAGTGCCCCGGCCGCAGGGGAAGAGACCCAGTACTTC. The chain recombines TRBV20-1 with TRBJ2-5; the D gene is possibly TRBD1 (6 bases). Germline CDR1 DFQATT, CDR2 SNEGSKA (reference sequence). The V end lost 6 bases, the J end lost 3 bases, and 14 bases lay between the germline ends. The CDR3 is 13 residues long.